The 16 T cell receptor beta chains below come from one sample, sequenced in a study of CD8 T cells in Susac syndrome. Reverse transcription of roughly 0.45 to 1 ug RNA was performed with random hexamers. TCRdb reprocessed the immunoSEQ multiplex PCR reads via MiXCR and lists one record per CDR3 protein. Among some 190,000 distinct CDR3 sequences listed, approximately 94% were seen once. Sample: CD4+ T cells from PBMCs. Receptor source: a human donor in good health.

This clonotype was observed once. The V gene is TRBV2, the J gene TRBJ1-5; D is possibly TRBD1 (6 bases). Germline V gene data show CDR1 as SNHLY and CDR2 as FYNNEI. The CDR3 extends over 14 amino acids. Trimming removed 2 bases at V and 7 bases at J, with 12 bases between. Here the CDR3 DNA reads TGTGCCAGCAGTGAAAGGAGGGGGGGACAGCCCCAGCATTTT. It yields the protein CASSERRGGQPQHF.

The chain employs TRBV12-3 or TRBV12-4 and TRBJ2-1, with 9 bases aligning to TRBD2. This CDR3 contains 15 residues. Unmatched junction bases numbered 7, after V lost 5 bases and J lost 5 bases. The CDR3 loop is CASSPLAGLDNEQFF. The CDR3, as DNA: TGTGCCAGCAGTCCTCTAGCGGGATTGGACAATGAGCAGTTCTTC.

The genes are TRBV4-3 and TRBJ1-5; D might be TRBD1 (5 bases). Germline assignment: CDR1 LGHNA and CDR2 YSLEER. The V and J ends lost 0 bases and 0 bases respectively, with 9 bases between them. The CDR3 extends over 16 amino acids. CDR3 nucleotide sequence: TGCGCCAGCAGCCAAGATGCAGACAGTAGCAATCAGCCCCAGCATTTT. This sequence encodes CASSQDADSSNQPQHF.

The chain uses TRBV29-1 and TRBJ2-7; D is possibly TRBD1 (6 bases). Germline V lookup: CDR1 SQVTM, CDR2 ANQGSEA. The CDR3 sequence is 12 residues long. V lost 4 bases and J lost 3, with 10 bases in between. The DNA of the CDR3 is TGCAGCGTTGCTGGGGACAACTACGAGCAGTACTTC. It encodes CSVAGDNYEQYF.

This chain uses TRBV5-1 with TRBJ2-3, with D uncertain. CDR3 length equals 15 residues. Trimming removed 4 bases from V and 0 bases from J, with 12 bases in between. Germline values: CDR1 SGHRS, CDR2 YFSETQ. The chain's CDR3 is CASSRVGSSTDTQYF. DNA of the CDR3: TGCGCCAGCAGCAGGGTGGGCTCTAGCACAGATACGCAGTATTTT.

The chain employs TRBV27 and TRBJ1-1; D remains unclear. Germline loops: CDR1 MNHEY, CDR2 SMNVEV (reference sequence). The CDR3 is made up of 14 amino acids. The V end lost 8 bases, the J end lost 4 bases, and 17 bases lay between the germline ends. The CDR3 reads CASRTRSLATEAFF. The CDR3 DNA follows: TGTGCCAGCCGGACCCGATCGTTAGCCACTGAAGCTTTCTTT.

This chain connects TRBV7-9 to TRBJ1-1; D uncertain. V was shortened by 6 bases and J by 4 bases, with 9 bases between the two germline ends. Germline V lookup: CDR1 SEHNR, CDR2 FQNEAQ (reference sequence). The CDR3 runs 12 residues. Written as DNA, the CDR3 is TGTGCCAGCAGATCCGGTCGCACTGAAGCTTTCTTT. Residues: CASRSGRTEAFF.

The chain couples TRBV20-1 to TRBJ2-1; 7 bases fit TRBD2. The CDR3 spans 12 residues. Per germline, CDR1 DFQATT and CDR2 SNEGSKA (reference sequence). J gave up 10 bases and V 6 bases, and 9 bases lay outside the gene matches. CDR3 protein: CSAPSGVDEQFF. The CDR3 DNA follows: TGCAGTGCCCCTAGCGGCGTCGACGAGCAGTTCTTC.

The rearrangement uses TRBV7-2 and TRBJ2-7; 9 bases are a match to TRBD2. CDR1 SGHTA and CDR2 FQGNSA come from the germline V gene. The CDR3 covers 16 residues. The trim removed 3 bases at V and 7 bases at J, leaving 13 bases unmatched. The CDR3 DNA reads TGTGCCAGCAGCTTTATCTCTGCGGGAGGGCCGGTTGAGCAGTACTTC. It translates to CASSFISAGGPVEQYF.

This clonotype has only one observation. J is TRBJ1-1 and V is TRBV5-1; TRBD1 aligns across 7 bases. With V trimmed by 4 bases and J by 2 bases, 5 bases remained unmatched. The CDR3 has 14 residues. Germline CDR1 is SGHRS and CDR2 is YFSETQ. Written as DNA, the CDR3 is TGCGCCAGCAGCAAAGGGACAGCCAACACTGAAGCTTTCTTT. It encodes CASSKGTANTEAFF.

CDR3 DNA: TGTGCCAGCAGTTTTAACAGCTACTCTGGCTACACCTTC. Translation: CASSFNSYSGYTF. The chain combines TRBV12-3 or TRBV12-4 with TRBJ1-2; D uncertain. This CDR3 has 13 amino acids. Trimming left V 3 bases short and J 7 bases short, with 12 bases between.

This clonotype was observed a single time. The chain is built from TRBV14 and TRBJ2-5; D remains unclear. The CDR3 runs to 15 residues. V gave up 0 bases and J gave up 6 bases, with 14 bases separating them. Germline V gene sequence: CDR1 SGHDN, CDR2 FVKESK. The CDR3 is CASSQDFAVIQTQYF. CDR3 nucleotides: TGTGCCAGCAGCCAAGACTTCGCCGTCATTCAGACCCAGTACTTC.

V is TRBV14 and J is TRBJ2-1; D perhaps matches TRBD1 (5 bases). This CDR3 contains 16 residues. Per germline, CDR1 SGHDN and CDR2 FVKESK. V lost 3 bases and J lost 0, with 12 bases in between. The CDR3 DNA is TGTGCCAGCAGCCAGAGCAGGGCCAGCTCCTACAATGAGCAGTTCTTC. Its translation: CASSQSRASSYNEQFF. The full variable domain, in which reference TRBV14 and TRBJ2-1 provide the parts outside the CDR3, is EAGVTQFPSHSVIEKGQTVTLRCDPISGHDNLYWYRRVMGKEIKFLLHFVKESKQDESGMPNNRFLAERTGGTYSTLKVQPAELEDSGVYFCASSQSRASSYNEQFFGPGTRLTVL.

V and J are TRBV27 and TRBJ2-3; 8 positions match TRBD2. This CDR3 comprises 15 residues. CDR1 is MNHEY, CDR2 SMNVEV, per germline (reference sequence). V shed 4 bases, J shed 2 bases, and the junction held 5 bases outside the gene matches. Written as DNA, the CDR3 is TGTGCCAGCAGTTCTGGTAGCGGGACCACAGATACGCAGTATTTT. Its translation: CASSSGSGTTDTQYF.

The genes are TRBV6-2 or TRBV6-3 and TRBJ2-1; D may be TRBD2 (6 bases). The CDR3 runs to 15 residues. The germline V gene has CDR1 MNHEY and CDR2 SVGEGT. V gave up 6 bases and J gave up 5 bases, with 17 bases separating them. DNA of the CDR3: TGTGCCAGCAGAGAGGGACTCCCCACCGACAATGAGCAGTTCTTC. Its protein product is CASREGLPTDNEQFF.

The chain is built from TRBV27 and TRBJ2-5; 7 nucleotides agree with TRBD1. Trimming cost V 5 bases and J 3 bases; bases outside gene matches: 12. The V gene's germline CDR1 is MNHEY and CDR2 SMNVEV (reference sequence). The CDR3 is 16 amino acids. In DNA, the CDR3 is TGTGCCAGCAGTAGGCTTAACTTAGACAGGGAAGAGACCCAGTACTTC. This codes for CASSRLNLDREETQYF.